The source of this T cell receptor beta chain is a study of blood T cell repertoires in COVID-19. As for the study in general: Collection of acute and convalescent COVID-19 samples took place in the United States, Italy and Spain. From T cells, B-cell-depleted T cells, or PBMCs came the material, which was cDNA or gDNA.

In the study's own analysis: Quantification of nucleated cells was approximated via reference gene primer amplification. Profiled with immunoSEQ multiplex PCR; TCRdb holds only in-frame clones, not every one. Clone size and the V and J calls come from that table; the DNA yielded D and trimming. The sample carries around 220,000 clones, approximately 78% recorded once. This clone was seen only once. Seattle patients were enrolled during active infection and followed longitudinally. This CDR3 has 13 residues. V was shortened by 0 bases and J by 7 bases, with 9 bases between the two germline ends. Germline V lookup: CDR1 LNHDA, CDR2 SQIVND (reference sequence).

The chain has TRBV19 and TRBJ1-1; D unresolved. The source of this sequence is a woman of 80 years or more with COVID-19, enrolled during active disease. The sample was peripheral blood. The CDR3 DNA reads TGTGCCAGTAGTATAGACCCCAGGCTTGAAGCTTTCTTT. Protein: CASSIDPRLEAFF.